This T cell receptor (beta chain) stems from a study of T cells in Graves' hyperthyroidism and ophthalmopathy. RNA transcripts provided the source from which TCR beta CDR3 regions were amplified. The HTBI primer set was used in a first-round RT-PCR of the TCR CDR3. TCRdb re-derived calls from the multiplex PCR reads in MiXCR, one entry per CDR3 protein. The sample shows more than 500,000 distinct CDR3 sequences, 46% of them seen only once. Findings and limits, study-wide: Ophthalmopathy could be told apart from stable hyperthyroidism with a 13 V-J model. Ophthalmopathy prediction by the model preceded onset by a median about 6 months.

In regard to this clonotype: Its antigen is undetermined.

The V and J ends lost 2 bases and 6 bases respectively, with 7 bases between them. CDR1 ENHRY and CDR2 SYGVKD come from the germline V gene. The CDR3 spans 12 residues. Input material: peripheral blood or thyroid tissue (not recorded which). V and J are TRBV10-3 and TRBJ1-1; D is undetermined. The receptor's source is an adult woman with Graves' disease, either hyperthyroidism or ophthalmopathy (not recorded which). Here the CDR3 reads CAISEEVAEAFF. The CDR3 coding sequence is TGTGCCATCAGTGAGGAGGTCGCTGAAGCTTTCTTT.